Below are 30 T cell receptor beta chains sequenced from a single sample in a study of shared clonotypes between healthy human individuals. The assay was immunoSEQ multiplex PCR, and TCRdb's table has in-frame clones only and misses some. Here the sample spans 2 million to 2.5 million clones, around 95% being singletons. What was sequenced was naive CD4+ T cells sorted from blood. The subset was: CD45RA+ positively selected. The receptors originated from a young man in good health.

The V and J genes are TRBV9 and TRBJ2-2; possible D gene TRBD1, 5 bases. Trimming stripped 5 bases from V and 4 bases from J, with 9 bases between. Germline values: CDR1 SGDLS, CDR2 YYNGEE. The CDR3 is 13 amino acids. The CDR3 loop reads CASSPGFTGELFF. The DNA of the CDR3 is TGTGCCAGCAGTCCAGGGTTCACCGGGGAGCTGTTTTTT.

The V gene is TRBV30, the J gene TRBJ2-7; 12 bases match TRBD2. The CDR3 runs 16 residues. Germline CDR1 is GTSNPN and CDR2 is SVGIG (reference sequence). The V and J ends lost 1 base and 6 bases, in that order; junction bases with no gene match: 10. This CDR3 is CAWSGTSGTKVGEQYF. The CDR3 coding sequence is TGTGCCTGGAGTGGGACTAGCGGGACGAAAGTCGGCGAGCAGTACTTC.

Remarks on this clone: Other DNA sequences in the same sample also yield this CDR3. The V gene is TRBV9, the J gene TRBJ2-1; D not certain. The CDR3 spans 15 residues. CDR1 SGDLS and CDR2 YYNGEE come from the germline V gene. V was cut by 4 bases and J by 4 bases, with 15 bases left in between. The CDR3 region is CASSPSPSSYNEQFF. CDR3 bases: TGTGCCAGCAGCCCCAGCCCCTCCTCTTACAATGAGCAGTTCTTC.

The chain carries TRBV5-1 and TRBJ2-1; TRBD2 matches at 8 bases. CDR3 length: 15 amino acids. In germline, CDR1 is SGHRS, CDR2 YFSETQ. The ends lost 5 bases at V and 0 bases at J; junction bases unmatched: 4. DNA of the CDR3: TGCGCCAGCAGGTTCAGCGGGGGCTCCTACAATGAGCAGTTCTTC. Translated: CASRFSGGSYNEQFF.

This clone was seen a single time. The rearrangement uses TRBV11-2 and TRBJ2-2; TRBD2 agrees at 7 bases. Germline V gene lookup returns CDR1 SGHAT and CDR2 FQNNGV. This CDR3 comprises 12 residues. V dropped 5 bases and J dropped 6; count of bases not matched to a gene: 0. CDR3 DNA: TGTGCCAGCAGCCGGGGGGCCGGGGAGCTGTTTTTT. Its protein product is CASSRGAGELFF.

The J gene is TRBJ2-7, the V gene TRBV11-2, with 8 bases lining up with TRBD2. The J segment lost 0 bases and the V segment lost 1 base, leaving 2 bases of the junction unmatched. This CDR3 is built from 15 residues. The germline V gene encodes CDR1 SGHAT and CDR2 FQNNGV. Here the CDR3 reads CASSLGGGSSYEQYF. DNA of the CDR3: TGTGCCAGCAGCTTAGGCGGGGGGAGCTCCTACGAGCAGTACTTC.

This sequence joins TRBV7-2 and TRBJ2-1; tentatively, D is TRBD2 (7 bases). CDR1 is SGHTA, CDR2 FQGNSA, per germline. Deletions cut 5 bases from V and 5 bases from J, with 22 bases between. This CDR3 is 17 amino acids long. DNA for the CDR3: TGTGCCAGCAGCCTTTCTAGCGGAGCCAGGGGTAACAATGAGCAGTTCTTC. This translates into CASSLSSGARGNNEQFF.

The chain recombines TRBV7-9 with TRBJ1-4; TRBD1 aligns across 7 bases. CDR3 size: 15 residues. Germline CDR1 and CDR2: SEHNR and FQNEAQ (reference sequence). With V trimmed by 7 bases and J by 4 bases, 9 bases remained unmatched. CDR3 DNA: TGTGCCAGCACCCAACTGGGACAGCTTAATGAAAAACTGTTTTTT. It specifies CASTQLGQLNEKLFF.

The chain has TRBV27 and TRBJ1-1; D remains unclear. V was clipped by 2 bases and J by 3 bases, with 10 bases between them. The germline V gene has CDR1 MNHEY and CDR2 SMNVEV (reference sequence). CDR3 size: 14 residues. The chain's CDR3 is CASSLAGSYTEAFF. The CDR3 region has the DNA TGTGCCAGCAGTTTAGCGGGGTCGTACACTGAAGCTTTCTTT.

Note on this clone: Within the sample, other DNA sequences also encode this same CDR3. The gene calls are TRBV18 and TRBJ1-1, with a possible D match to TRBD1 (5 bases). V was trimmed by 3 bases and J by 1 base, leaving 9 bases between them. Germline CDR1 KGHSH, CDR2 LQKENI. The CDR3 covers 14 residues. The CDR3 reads CASSPAGTNTEAFF. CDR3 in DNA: TGTGCCAGCTCACCGGCAGGGACGAACACTGAAGCTTTCTTT. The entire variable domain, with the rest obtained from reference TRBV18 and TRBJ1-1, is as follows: NAGVMQNPRHLVRRRGQEARLRCSPMKGHSHVYWYRQLPEEGLKFMVYLQKENIIDESGMPKERFSAEFPKEGPSILRIQQVVRGDSAAYFCASSPAGTNTEAFFGQGTRLTVV.

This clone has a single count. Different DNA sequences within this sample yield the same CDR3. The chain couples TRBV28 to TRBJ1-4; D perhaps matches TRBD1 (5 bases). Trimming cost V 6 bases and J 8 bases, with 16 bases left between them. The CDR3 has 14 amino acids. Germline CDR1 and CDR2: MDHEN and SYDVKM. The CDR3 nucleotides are TGTGCCAGCAGCTCCGGGACCCCATCCGAAAAACTGTTTTTT. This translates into CASSSGTPSEKLFF.

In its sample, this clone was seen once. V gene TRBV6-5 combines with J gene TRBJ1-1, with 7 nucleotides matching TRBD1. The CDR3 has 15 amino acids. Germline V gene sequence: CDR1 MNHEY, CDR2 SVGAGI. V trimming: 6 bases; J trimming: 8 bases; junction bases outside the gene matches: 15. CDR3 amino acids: CASSRSLPKDREAFF. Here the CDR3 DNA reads TGTGCCAGCAGCCGATCCCTCCCAAAGGACAGGGAAGCTTTCTTT.

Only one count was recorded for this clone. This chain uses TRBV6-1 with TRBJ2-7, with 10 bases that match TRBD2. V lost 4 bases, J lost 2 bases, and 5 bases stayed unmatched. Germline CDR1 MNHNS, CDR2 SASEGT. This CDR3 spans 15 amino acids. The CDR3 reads CASSAQRGGPYEQYF. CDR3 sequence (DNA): TGTGCCAGCAGTGCTCAGCGGGGGGGCCCCTACGAGCAGTACTTC.

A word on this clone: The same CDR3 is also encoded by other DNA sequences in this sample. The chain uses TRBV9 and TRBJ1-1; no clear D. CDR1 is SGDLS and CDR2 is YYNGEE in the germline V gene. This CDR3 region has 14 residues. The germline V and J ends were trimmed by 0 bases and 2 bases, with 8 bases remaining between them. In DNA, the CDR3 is TGTGCCAGCAGCGTAGATGGCGGCAACACTGAAGCTTTCTTT. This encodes CASSVDGGNTEAFF.

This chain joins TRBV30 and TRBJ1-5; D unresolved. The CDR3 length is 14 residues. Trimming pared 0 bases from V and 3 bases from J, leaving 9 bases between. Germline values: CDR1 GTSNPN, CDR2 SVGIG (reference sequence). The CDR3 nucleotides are TGTGCCTGGAGTGTACTGCAGACCAATCAGCCCCAGCATTTT. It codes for CAWSVLQTNQPQHF.

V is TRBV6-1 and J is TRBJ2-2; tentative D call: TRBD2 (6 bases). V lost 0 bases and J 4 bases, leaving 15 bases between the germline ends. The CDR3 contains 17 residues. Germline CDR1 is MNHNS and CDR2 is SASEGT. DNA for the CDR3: TGTGCCAGCAGTGAAGCGCTTGCGGGACTTGGCACCGGGGAGCTGTTTTTT. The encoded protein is CASSEALAGLGTGELFF.

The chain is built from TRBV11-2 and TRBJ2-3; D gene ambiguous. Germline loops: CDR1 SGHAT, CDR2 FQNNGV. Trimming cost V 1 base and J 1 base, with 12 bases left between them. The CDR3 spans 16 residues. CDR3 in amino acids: CASSLVSGAGTDTQYF. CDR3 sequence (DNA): TGTGCCAGCAGCTTAGTCAGTGGAGCTGGCACAGATACGCAGTATTTT.

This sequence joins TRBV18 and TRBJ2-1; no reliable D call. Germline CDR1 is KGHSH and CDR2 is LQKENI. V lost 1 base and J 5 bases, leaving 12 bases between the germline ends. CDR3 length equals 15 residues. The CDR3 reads CASSPQKGDNNEQFF. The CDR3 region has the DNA TGTGCCAGCTCACCACAAAAAGGAGACAACAATGAGCAGTTCTTC.

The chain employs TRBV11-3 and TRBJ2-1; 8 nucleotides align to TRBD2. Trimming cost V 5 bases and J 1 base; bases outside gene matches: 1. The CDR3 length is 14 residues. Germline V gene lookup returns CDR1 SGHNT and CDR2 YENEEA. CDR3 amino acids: CASSRGGSYNEQFF. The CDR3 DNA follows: TGTGCCAGCAGCCGCGGGGGGTCCTACAATGAGCAGTTCTTC.

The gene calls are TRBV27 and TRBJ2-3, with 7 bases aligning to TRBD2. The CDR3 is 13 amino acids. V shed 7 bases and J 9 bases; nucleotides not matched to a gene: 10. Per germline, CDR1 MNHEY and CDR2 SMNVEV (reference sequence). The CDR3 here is CASNPVGSGTQYF. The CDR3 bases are TGTGCCAGCAACCCCGTGGGTAGCGGGACGCAGTATTTT.

The CDR3 DNA reads as TGCGCCAGCAGTGAATTCTTCCGGGAGGCCGGTAATTCACAAGAGACCCAGTACTTC. Translated: CASSEFFREAGNSQETQYF. The J gene is TRBJ2-5, the V gene TRBV10-2; 7 positions match TRBD2. The ends lost 3 bases at V and 2 bases at J; junction bases unmatched: 18. The CDR3 length is 19 residues. Germline CDR1 reads WSHSY; CDR2 reads SAAADI.

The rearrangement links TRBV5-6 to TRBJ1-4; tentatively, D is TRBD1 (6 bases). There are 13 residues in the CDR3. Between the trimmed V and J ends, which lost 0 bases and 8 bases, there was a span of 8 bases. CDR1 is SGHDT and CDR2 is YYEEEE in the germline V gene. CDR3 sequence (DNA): TGTGCCAGCAGCTTGGACAGGGCAGAAAAACTGTTTTTT. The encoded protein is CASSLDRAEKLFF.

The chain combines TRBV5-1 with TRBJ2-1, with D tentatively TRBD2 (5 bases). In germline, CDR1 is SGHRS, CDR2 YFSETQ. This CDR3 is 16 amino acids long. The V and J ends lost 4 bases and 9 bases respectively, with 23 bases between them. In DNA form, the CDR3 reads TGCGCCAGCAGCCCCCTTGAGGGAGCGGTTTCTGGTGAGCAGTTCTTC. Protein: CASSPLEGAVSGEQFF.

CDR3 residues: CASSRGGLSYNEQFF. CDR3 sequence (DNA): TGTGCCAGCAGCAGGGGGGGCCTTTCCTACAATGAGCAGTTCTTC. The V call is TRBV9, the J call TRBJ2-1, with D possibly TRBD2 on 7 matching bases. Looked up from germline, CDR1 is SGDLS and CDR2 is YYNGEE. With 4 bases removed from V and 1 base from J, the gap between germline ends came to 12 bases. The CDR3 length is 15 residues.

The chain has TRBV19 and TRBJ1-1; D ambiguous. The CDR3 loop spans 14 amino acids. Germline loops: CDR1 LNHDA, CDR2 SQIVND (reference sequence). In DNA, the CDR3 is TGTGGAGTGGCTGGGTTCCCACCGAACACTGAAGCTTTCTTT. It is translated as CGVAGFPPNTEAFF.

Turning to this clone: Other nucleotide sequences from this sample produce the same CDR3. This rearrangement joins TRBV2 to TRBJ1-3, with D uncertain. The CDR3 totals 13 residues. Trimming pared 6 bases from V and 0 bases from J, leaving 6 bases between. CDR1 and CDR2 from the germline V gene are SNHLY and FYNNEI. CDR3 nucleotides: TGTGCCAGCAGCCTTAGCTCTGGAAACACCATATATTTT. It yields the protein CASSLSSGNTIYF.

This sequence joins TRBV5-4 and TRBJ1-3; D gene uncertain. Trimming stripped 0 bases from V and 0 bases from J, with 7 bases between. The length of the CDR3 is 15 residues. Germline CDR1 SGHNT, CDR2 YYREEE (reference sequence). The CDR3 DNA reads TGTGCCAGCAGCTTGGACAGATTCTCTGGAAACACCATATATTTT. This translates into CASSLDRFSGNTIYF.

This CDR3 reads CASSQDGTGVGHQPQHF. As DNA, the CDR3 is TGCGCCAGCAGCCAAGACGGGACAGGGGTTGGGCATCAGCCCCAGCATTTT. The chain employs TRBV4-1 and TRBJ1-5; 10 nucleotides match TRBD1. Trimming took 0 bases from V and 5 from J; bases not matched to a gene: 7. The CDR3 length is 17 residues. CDR1 is MGHRA, CDR2 YSYEKL, per germline.

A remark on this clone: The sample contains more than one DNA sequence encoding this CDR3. For the CDR3, the DNA is TGTGCCAGCAGCTTGGGTCCTAATCAGCCCCAGCATTTT. This translates into CASSLGPNQPQHF. The V call is TRBV5-6, the J call TRBJ1-5; D gene ambiguous. The CDR3 runs to 13 residues. V gave up 0 bases and J gave up 4 bases, with 5 bases separating them. Germline V gives CDR1 SGHDT, CDR2 YYEEEE.

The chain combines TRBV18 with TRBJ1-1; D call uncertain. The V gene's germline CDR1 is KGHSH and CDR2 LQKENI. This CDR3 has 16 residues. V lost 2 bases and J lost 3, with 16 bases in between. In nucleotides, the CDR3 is TGTGCCAGCTCACCAATCGTAGGGCAAATTGACACTGAAGCTTTCTTT. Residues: CASSPIVGQIDTEAFF. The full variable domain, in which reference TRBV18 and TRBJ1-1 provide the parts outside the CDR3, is NAGVMQNPRHLVRRRGQEARLRCSPMKGHSHVYWYRQLPEEGLKFMVYLQKENIIDESGMPKERFSAEFPKEGPSILRIQQVVRGDSAAYFCASSPIVGQIDTEAFFGQGTRLTVV.